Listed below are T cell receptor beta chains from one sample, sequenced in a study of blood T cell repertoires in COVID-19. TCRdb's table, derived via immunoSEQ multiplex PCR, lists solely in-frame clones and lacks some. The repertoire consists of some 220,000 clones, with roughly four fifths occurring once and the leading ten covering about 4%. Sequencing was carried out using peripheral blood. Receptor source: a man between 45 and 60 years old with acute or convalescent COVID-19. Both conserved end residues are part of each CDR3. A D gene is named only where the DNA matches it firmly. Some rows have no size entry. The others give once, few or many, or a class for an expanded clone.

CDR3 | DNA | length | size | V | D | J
CASSLGLLNEQFF | TGTGCCAGCAGCCTGGGACTCCTCAATGAGCAGTTCTTC | 13 | NA | TRBV7-3 | NA | TRBJ2-1
CASSVMAGGTQYF | TGTGCCAGCAGCGTAATGGCCGGGGGTACTCAGTACTTC | 13 | NA | TRBV9 | NA | TRBJ2-4
CASKDSLNYGYTF | TGTGCCAGCAAGGACAGCTTAAACTATGGCTACACCTTC | 13 | NA | TRBV2 | NA | TRBJ1-2
CASSYRLADYEQYF | TGTGCCAGCAGTTACCGACTAGCGGACTACGAGCAGTACTTC | 14 | NA | TRBV6-5 | TRBD2 | TRBJ2-7
CASRGDGYTEAFF | TGTGCCAGCAGGGGCGACGGTTACACTGAAGCTTTCTTT | 13 | NA | TRBV6-5 | NA | TRBJ1-1
CATSDLAKTGTHEQYF | TGTGCCACCAGTGATTTAGCAAAGACAGGGACCCACGAGCAGTACTTC | 16 | few | TRBV24-1 | TRBD1 | TRBJ2-7
CASSIDRRGAFF | TGTGCCAGTAGTATAGATCGCCGGGGAGCTTTCTTT | 12 | NA | TRBV19 | NA | TRBJ1-1
CASSHGQGGEEQYF | TGTGCCAGCAGCCATGGACAGGGGGGTGAAGAGCAGTACTTC | 14 | NA | TRBV11-3 | TRBD1 | TRBJ2-7
CAWSLGGNLGEKLFF | TGTGCCTGGAGCTTAGGGGGCAATTTAGGTGAAAAACTGTTTTTT | 15 | NA | TRBV30 | TRBD1 | TRBJ1-4
CASSYRDRGYQPQHF | TGTGCCAGCAGTTACCGGGACAGAGGATATCAGCCCCAGCATTTT | 15 | NA | TRBV5-6 | TRBD1 | TRBJ1-5
CASSYSSAGPSYEQYF | TGTGCCAGCAGTTACTCGTCTGCGGGCCCTTCCTACGAGCAGTACTTC | 16 | NA | TRBV6-5 | NA | TRBJ2-7
CAWSVPGQGANYGYTF | TGTGCCTGGAGTGTACCGGGACAGGGAGCTAACTATGGCTACACCTTC | 16 | NA | TRBV30 | TRBD1 | TRBJ1-2
CASRSNPGHHHSNQPQHF | TGTGCCAGCAGGTCCAATCCGGGACACCACCATAGCAATCAGCCCCAGCATTTT | 18 | NA | TRBV21-1 | NA | TRBJ1-5
CASSPGGSGSPFF | TGTGCCAGTAGCCCCGGTGGGAGCGGGAGCCCGTTCTTC | 13 | NA | TRBV19 | TRBD2 | TRBJ2-1
CATSDYRGGETQYF | TGTGCCACCAGTGATTACCGGGGGGGAGAGACCCAGTACTTC | 14 | NA | TRBV24-1 | TRBD2 | TRBJ2-5
CASSLAGGQETQYF | TGTGCCAGCAGTCTAGCGGGGGGGCAAGAGACCCAGTACTTC | 14 | NA | TRBV5-5 | TRBD2 | TRBJ2-5
CASSQDLARGKETQYF | TGCGCCAGCAGCCAAGATCTAGCCAGGGGGAAAGAGACCCAGTACTTC | 16 | NA | TRBV4-1 | TRBD1 | TRBJ2-5
CASRAHRGTEAFF | TGTGCCAGCAGAGCTCACAGGGGCACTGAAGCTTTCTTT | 13 | NA | TRBV27 | TRBD1 | TRBJ1-1
CAWSVGGSEEQYF | TGTGCCTGGAGTGTGGGTGGGAGCGAGGAGCAGTACTTC | 13 | NA | TRBV30 | NA | TRBJ2-7
CASSTQGRNQPQHF | TGTGCCAGCAGTACACAGGGTCGCAATCAGCCCCAGCATTTT | 14 | NA | TRBV27 | NA | TRBJ1-5
CASSSSGTGIFYGYTF | TGTGCCAGCAGCTCATCCGGGACAGGGATATTCTATGGCTACACCTTC | 16 | NA | TRBV5-4 | TRBD1 | TRBJ1-2
CASSTTTGPPETQYF | TGTGCCAGCAGTACTACGACAGGGCCTCCGGAGACCCAGTACTTC | 15 | NA | TRBV2 | TRBD1 | TRBJ2-5
CASSTGPRMAFF | TGTGCCAGCAGCACAGGGCCGAGGATGGCTTTCTTT | 12 | NA | TRBV12-3/TRBV12-4 | NA | TRBJ1-1
CAISETGQAGQPQHF | TGTGCCATCAGTGAGACAGGACAGGCGGGTCAGCCCCAGCATTTT | 15 | NA | TRBV10-3 | TRBD1 | TRBJ1-5
CATSRVVFSYNEQFF | TGTGCCACCAGCAGAGTAGTGTTCTCCTACAATGAGCAGTTCTTC | 15 | NA | TRBV15 | NA | TRBJ2-1
CASSRRGITEAFF | TGTGCCAGCAGCCGAAGGGGGATCACTGAAGCTTTCTTT | 13 | NA | TRBV7-2 | NA | TRBJ1-1
CASSKRDTVLEAFF | TGTGCCAGTAGTAAACGGGACACTGTATTAGAAGCTTTCTTT | 14 | NA | TRBV19 | NA | TRBJ1-1
CASSYLLADTQYF | TGTGCCAGCAGTTACCTACTAGCAGATACGCAGTATTTT | 13 | NA | TRBV7-2 | NA | TRBJ2-3
CASSSFGQVVGSGANVLTF | TGTGCCAGCAGCTCTTTTGGACAGGTCGTTGGCTCTGGGGCCAACGTCCTGACTTTC | 19 | NA | TRBV28 | TRBD1 | TRBJ2-6
CASSLSVAGANEQFF | TGTGCCAGCAGCTTATCGGTAGCGGGGGCCAATGAGCAGTTCTTC | 15 | NA | TRBV5-4 | TRBD2 | TRBJ2-1
CASSLGGDYSYEQYF | TGTGCCAGCAGCTTGGGTGGTGACTACTCCTACGAGCAGTACTTC | 15 | NA | TRBV5-4 | NA | TRBJ2-7
CASSSRLDGGEKLFF | TGTGCCAGCAGCTCCCGGCTCGACGGCGGTGAAAAACTGTTTTTT | 15 | NA | TRBV7-9 | NA | TRBJ1-4
CASIGQGPYGYTF | TGTGCCAGCATTGGACAGGGGCCCTATGGCTACACCTTC | 13 | NA | TRBV28 | TRBD1 | TRBJ1-2
CASLSLRQAYNYGYTF | TGTGCCAGCCTCTCCCTCCGACAGGCTTATAACTATGGCTACACCTTC | 16 | NA | TRBV5-6 | NA | TRBJ1-2
CASSLTGNSYGYTF | TGTGCCAGCAGCTTAACCGGGAACAGCTATGGCTACACCTTC | 14 | NA | TRBV7-9 | NA | TRBJ1-2